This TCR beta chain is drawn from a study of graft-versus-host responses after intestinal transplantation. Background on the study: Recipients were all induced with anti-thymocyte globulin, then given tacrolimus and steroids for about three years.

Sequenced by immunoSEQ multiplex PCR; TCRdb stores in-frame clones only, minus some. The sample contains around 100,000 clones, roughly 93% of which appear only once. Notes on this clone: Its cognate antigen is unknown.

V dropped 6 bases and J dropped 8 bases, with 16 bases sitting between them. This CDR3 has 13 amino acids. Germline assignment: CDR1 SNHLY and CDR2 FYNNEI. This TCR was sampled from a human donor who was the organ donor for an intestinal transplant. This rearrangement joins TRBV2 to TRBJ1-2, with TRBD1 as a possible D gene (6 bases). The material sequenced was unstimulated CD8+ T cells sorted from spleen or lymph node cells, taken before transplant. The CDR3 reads CASREIQGYGYTF. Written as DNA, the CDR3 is TGTGCCAGCAGGGAGATACAGGGTTACGGCTACACCTTC.